A single sample gave rise to the 14 T cell receptor beta chains below, sequenced in a study of control samples from healthy donors and cancer patients. TCRdb's table, derived via immunoSEQ multiplex PCR, lists solely in-frame clones and lacks some. This table has 85,000 to 120,000 clones, 92% appearing once. The sequenced sample consisted of blood. These receptors all come from a woman younger than 35 in good health.

The V and J genes are TRBV10-3 and TRBJ2-6; 9 nucleotides line up with TRBD2. CDR3 size: 20 residues. J gave up 1 base and V 2 bases, and 12 bases lay outside the gene matches. Germline CDR1 and CDR2: ENHRY and SYGVKD. The CDR3 DNA reads as TGTGCCATCAGTGAGAGAGCTAGCGGGACGGACAGATCTGGGGCCAACGTCCTGACTTTC. Translating it yields CAISERASGTDRSGANVLTF.

The chain joins TRBV6-6 to TRBJ1-2; 9 bases are shared with TRBD1. The trim removed 6 bases at V and 7 bases at J, leaving 9 bases unmatched. In germline, CDR1 is MNHNY, CDR2 SVGAGI (reference sequence). The CDR3 is 14 amino acids. This CDR3 reads CASRDRGSEFGYTF. The CDR3 nucleotides are TGTGCCAGCAGGGACAGGGGAAGTGAGTTTGGCTACACCTTC.

The V gene is TRBV6-2 or TRBV6-3, the J gene TRBJ2-7, with 13 nucleotides matching TRBD2. V lost 4 bases to trimming and J lost 5 bases; unmatched junction nucleotides: 5. Germline loops: CDR1 MNHEY, CDR2 SVGEGT. CDR3 size: 15 residues. The CDR3 reads CASSLLAGGPHEQYF. As DNA, the CDR3 is TGTGCCAGCAGTTTACTAGCGGGAGGGCCGCACGAGCAGTACTTC.

The chain couples TRBV6-1 to TRBJ1-6, with D uncertain. CDR3 size: 15 residues. The germline V gene encodes CDR1 MNHNS and CDR2 SASEGT. Trimming removed 2 bases from V and 1 base from J, with 6 bases in between. The DNA for the CDR3 is TGTGCCAGCAGTGAACGGAATTCCTATAATTCACCCCTCCACTTT. Translating gives CASSERNSYNSPLHF.

The genes are TRBV5-1 and TRBJ2-5; D is unresolved. Germline V gives CDR1 SGHRS, CDR2 YFSETQ. V gave up 0 bases and J gave up 1 base, with 7 bases separating them. CDR3 length: 14 amino acids. This CDR3 is CASSLGAGQETQYF. CDR3 nucleotide sequence: TGCGCCAGCAGCTTGGGAGCCGGCCAAGAGACCCAGTACTTC.

V and J are TRBV10-2 and TRBJ2-2; maybe TRBD2 (5 bases). This CDR3 comprises 14 residues. Trimming removed 2 bases at V and 4 bases at J, with 8 bases between. Germline V gene data show CDR1 as WSHSY and CDR2 as SAAADI. The CDR3 bases are TGCGCCAGCAGTGAGACGGGGAGCACCGGGGAGCTGTTTTTT. It specifies CASSETGSTGELFF.

V usage is TRBV19 and J usage is TRBJ1-5, with 7 bases lining up with TRBD1. V trimming: 10 bases; J trimming: 6 bases; junction bases outside the gene matches: 9. The CDR3 spans 13 residues. Germline V lookup: CDR1 LNHDA, CDR2 SQIVND (reference sequence). The CDR3 region has the DNA TGTGCCAACGCCTGGACAGGCGTTCAGCCCCAGCATTTT. The encoded protein is CANAWTGVQPQHF.

The rearrangement joins TRBV2 to TRBJ1-3, with 8 nucleotides matching TRBD1. V dropped 6 bases and J dropped 2; count of bases not matched to a gene: 0. This CDR3 comprises 13 residues. The V gene's germline CDR1 is SNHLY and CDR2 FYNNEI. CDR3 DNA sequence: TGTGCCAGCAGGACAGGGGCTGGAAACACCATATATTTT. The encoded protein is CASRTGAGNTIYF.

The J gene is TRBJ1-2, the V gene TRBV3-1 (or the pseudogene TRBV3-2); D ambiguous. CDR1 and CDR2 (germline): LGHDT, YNNKEL (reference sequence). There are 14 residues in the CDR3. V lost 2 bases and J 4 bases, leaving 11 bases between the germline ends. The CDR3 DNA reads as TGTGCCAGCAGCCAACGCCAGGTTCTCTATGGCTACACCTTC. This encodes CASSQRQVLYGYTF.

V and J are TRBV28 and TRBJ2-7; 7 bases are shared with TRBD2. Germline CDR1 reads MDHEN; CDR2 reads SYDVKM. There are 16 residues in the CDR3. V shed 3 bases, J shed 0 bases, and the junction held 8 bases outside the gene matches. CDR3 sequence (DNA): TGTGCCAGCAGTTTGAGCGGGGTCCAAAGCTCCTACGAGCAGTACTTC. This translates into CASSLSGVQSSYEQYF. Combining the CDR3 with reference TRBV28 and TRBJ2-7 gives the whole variable domain DVKVTQSSRYLVKRTGEKVFLECVQDMDHENMFWYRQDPGLGLRLIYFSYDVKMKEKGDIPEGYSVSREKKERFSLILESASTNQTSMYLCASSLSGVQSSYEQYFGPGTRLTVT.

CDR3 DNA sequence: TGTGCTAGTGGTTTGGTATTAGGGGGCATGGCTAATGAAAAACTGTTTTTT. This translates into CASGLVLGGMANEKLFF. The chain couples TRBV12-5 to TRBJ1-4; the match to TRBD1 covers 7 bases. The CDR3 spans 17 residues. V gave up 0 bases and J gave up 3 bases; unmatched junction bases: 7. The germline gives CDR1 LGHNT, CDR2 FRNRAP.

The V call is TRBV24-1, the J call TRBJ2-1, with unresolved D. There are 16 residues in the CDR3. V was pared by 2 bases and J by 4 bases, with 14 bases between. In germline, CDR1 is KGHDR, CDR2 SFDVKD. CDR3 in amino acids: CATSDSARGRYNEQFF. In DNA form, the CDR3 reads TGTGCCACCAGTGATTCTGCTCGAGGAAGATACAATGAGCAGTTCTTC.

The CDR3 protein is CASSLAGGQGQPQHF. The CDR3 bases are TGTGCCAGCAGCTTGGCAGGAGGCCAAGGACAGCCCCAGCATTTT. V and J are TRBV5-6 and TRBJ1-5; D call uncertain. The ends were cut back, 0 bases at V and 7 bases at J, with 14 bases in the middle. The CDR3 consists of 15 residues. Germline V lookup: CDR1 SGHDT, CDR2 YYEEEE.

V usage is TRBV9 and J usage is TRBJ2-2; D is possibly TRBD2 (6 bases). Trimming took off 7 bases at V and 3 bases at J, with 10 bases between the two ends. The CDR3 sequence is 13 residues long. Per the germline V gene, CDR1 is SGDLS and CDR2 is YYNGEE. Here the CDR3 DNA reads TGTGCCAGCCGAGGAGGGGACACCGGGGAGCTGTTTTTT. Translating it yields CASRGGDTGELFF.